This is a list of T cell receptor beta chains from one sample in a study of blood T cell repertoires in COVID-19. The protocol was immunoSEQ multiplex PCR, while the TCRdb copy is restricted to in-frame clones and leaves out a portion. The table lists about 76,000 clones, more than 80% of them singletons. The sample consisted of peripheral blood. These receptors came from a woman aged 60-75 years with acute or convalescent COVID-19. Both conserved end residues are part of each CDR3. Fields, in order: V gene, J gene, CDR3 protein.

>TRBV9|TRBJ1-6
CASSFEGSPLHF
>TRBV7-6|TRBJ2-5
CASSHRARETQYF
>TRBV28|TRBJ1-4
CASSNRGAREKLFF
>TRBV5-8|TRBJ1-3
CASSLEQGGFISGNTIYF
>TRBV28|TRBJ1-5
CASSHGTVRNQPQHF
>TRBV28|TRBJ1-2
CASSFYRNYGYTF
>TRBV5-5|TRBJ1-2
CASSSTGGANYGYTF
>TRBV18|TRBJ1-3
CASSPSEGSGNTIYF
>TRBV28|TRBJ1-5
CAISTGISNQPQHF
>TRBV11-2|TRBJ2-1
CASSLAGGYNEQFF
>TRBV19|TRBJ1-6
CASSVFGGSTGDGYNSPLHF
>TRBV5-4|TRBJ2-3
CASSEGQGGTDTQYF
>TRBV2|TRBJ1-5
CASSELGLNNQPQHF
>TRBV3-1/TRBV3-2|TRBJ1-3
CASSQKVQGAGNTIYF
>TRBV18|TRBJ2-5
CASSPLLAGLGETQYF
>TRBV6-5|TRBJ1-6
CASTLVRGENSPLHF
>TRBV6-5|TRBJ1-3
CASSYADLTGNTIYF
>TRBV2|TRBJ2-7
CASSGLGVGEQYF
>TRBV7-2|TRBJ1-3
CASSLGGTGNTIYF
>TRBV19|TRBJ2-4
CASGKQDPKGIQYF
>TRBV6-5|TRBJ2-3
CASSYGGVGTDTQYF
>TRBV19|TRBJ2-3
CASSIAMSTDTQYF
>TRBV19|TRBJ1-1
CASSHDRGATEAFF